Sequencing of this TCR beta chain was carried out in a study of beta chain features in type 1 diabetes. Study-wide points: Within each of all four CD4+ subsets, Type 1 diabetes patients had TCRB CDR3s that were moderately but significantly shorter. Insertions were fewer and deletions more numerous at VDJ junctions in type 1 diabetes patients. Across patients, naive, central memory and Treg TCRB repertoires exhibited apparently greater similarity than was observed across healthy donors.

With respect to this clone: Its antigen is currently unknown.

Sequencing targeted expressed TCRB transcripts, as all isolated RNA had been reverse transcribed. TCRdb's copy holds only in-frame clones and misses some; the assay was immunoSEQ multiplex PCR. The table lists around 250,000 clones, around 68% of them singletons, with around 0.05% in the top ten. V was pared by 2 bases and J by 9 bases, with 18 bases between. Germline V gives CDR1 MDHEN, CDR2 SYDVKM. The CDR3 contains 15 residues. A heparinised blood draw that averaged roughly 110 mL was obtained once from each donor. The sequenced sample was naive CD4+ T cells from blood. This chain uses TRBV28 with TRBJ2-3, with TRBD1 as a possible D gene (5 bases). This TCR was sampled from a man aged 25 to 40 in good health. CDR3 DNA sequence: TGTGCCAGCAGTTTAGGAGTAGCTCAGGGTTGGACGCAGTATTTT. It codes for CASSLGVAQGWTQYF.